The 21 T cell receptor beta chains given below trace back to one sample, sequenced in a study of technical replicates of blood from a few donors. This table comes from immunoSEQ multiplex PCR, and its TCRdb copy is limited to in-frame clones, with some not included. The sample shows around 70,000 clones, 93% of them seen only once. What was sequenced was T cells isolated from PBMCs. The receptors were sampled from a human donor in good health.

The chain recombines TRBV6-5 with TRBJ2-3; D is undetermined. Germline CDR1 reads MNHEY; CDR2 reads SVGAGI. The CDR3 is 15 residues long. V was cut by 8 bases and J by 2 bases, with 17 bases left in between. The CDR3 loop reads CASRAVLYPTDTQYF. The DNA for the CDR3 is TGTGCCAGCCGCGCGGTCCTTTACCCCACAGATACGCAGTATTTT.

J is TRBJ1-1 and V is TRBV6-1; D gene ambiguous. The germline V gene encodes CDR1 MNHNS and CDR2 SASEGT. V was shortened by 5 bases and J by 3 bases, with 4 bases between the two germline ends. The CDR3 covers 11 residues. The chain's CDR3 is CASSLHTEAFF. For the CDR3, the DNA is TGTGCCAGCAGTCTCCACACTGAAGCTTTCTTT.

The CDR3 is CASSTGQGSYEQYF. The CDR3 DNA reads TGTGCCAGTAGTACAGGACAGGGATCCTACGAGCAGTACTTC. J is TRBJ2-7 and V is TRBV19, with 8 nucleotides matching TRBD1. The CDR3 consists of 14 residues. The germline V gene has CDR1 LNHDA and CDR2 SQIVND (reference sequence). Unmatched junction bases numbered 3, after V lost 4 bases and J lost 1 base.

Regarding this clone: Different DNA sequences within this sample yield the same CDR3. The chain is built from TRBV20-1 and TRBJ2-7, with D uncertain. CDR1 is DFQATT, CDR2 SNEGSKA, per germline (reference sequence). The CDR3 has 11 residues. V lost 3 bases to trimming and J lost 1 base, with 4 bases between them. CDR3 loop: CSASSSYEQYF. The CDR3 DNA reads TGCAGTGCTAGCTCTTCCTACGAGCAGTACTTC.

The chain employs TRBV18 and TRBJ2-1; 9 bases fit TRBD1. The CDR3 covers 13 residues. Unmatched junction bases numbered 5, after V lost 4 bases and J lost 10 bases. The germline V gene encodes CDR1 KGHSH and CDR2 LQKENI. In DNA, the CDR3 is TGTGCCAGCTCACAACAGGGGGCAGAGGAGCAGTTCTTC. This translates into CASSQQGAEEQFF.

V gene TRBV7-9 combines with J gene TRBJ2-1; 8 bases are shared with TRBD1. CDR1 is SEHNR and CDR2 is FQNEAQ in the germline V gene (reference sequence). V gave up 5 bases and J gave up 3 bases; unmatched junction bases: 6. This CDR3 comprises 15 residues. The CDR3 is CASSTPGQGYNEQFF. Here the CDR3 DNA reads TGTGCCAGCAGCACCCCCGGACAGGGCTACAATGAGCAGTTCTTC.

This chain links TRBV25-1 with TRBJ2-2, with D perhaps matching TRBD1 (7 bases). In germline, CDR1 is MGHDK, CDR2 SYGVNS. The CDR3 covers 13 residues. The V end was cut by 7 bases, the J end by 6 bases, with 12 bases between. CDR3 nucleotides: TGTGCCAGCACGGAGGGGGCGGCCGGGGAGCTGTTTTTT. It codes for CASTEGAAGELFF.

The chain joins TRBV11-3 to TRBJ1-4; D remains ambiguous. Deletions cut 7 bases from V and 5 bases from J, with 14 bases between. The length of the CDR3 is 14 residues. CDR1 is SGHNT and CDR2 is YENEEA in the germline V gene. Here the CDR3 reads CASKVGRINEKLFF. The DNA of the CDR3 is TGTGCCAGCAAAGTCGGCAGGATCAATGAAAAACTGTTTTTT. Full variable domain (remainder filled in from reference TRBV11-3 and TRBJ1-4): EAGVVQSPRYKIIEKKQPVAFWCNPISGHNTLYWYLQNLGQGPELLIRYENEEAVDDSQLPKDRFSAERLKGVDSTLKIQPAELGDSAVYLCASKVGRINEKLFFGSGTQLSVL.

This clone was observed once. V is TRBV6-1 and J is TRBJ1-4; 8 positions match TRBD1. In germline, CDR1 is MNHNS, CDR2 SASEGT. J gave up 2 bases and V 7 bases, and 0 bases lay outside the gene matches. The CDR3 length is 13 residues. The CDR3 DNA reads TGTGCCAGCAACAGGGGGACTAATGAAAAACTGTTTTTT. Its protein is CASNRGTNEKLFF.

The CDR3 bases are TGCGCCAGCAGCTTGAGCTTGAATTCACCCCTCCACTTT. This codes for CASSLSLNSPLHF. The chain combines TRBV5-1 with TRBJ1-6; D is undetermined. With 1 base removed from V and 7 bases from J, the gap between germline ends came to 6 bases. This CDR3 spans 13 amino acids. The germline V gene encodes CDR1 SGHRS and CDR2 YFSETQ.

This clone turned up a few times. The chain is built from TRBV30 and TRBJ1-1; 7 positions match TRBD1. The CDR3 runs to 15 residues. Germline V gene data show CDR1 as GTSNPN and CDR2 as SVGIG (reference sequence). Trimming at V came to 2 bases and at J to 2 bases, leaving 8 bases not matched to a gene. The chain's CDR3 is CAWSIYRGGNTEAFF. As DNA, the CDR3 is TGTGCCTGGAGTATCTACAGGGGAGGAAACACTGAAGCTTTCTTT. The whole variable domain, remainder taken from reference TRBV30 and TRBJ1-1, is SQTIHQWPATLVQPVGSPLSLECTVEGTSNPNLYWYRQAAGRGLQLLFYSVGIGQISSEVPQNLSASRPQDRQFILSSKKLLLSDSGFYLCAWSIYRGGNTEAFFGQGTRLTVV.

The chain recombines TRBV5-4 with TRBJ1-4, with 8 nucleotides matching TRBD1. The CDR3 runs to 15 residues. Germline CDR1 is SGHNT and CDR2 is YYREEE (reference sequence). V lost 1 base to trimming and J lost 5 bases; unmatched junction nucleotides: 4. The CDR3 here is CASSLYRTGNEKLFF. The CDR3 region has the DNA TGTGCCAGCAGCTTGTACCGGACAGGGAATGAAAAACTGTTTTTT.

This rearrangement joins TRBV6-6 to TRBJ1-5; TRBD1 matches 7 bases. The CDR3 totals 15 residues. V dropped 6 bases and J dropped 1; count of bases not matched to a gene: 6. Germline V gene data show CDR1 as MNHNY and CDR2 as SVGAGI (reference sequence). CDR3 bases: TGTGCCAGCAGAAGGACAGGAAGGAGCAATCAGCCCCAGCATTTT. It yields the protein CASRRTGRSNQPQHF.

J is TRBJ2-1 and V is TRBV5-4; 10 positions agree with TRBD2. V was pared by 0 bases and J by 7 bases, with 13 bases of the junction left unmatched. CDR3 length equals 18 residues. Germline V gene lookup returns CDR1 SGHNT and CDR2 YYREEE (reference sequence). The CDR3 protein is CASSLAVTSGTPGNEQFF. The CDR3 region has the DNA TGTGCCAGCAGCTTGGCCGTTACTAGCGGGACCCCGGGGAATGAGCAGTTCTTC.

The CDR3 sequence is CSVEQGADTQYF. The CDR3 DNA sequence: TGCAGCGTTGAACAGGGGGCGGATACGCAGTATTTT. The rearrangement links TRBV29-1 to TRBJ2-3; 8 positions agree with TRBD1. This CDR3 is 12 amino acids long. The junction had 1 base not matched to a gene; V was cut back by 2 bases and J by 6 bases. CDR1 and CDR2 (germline): SQVTM, ANQGSEA.

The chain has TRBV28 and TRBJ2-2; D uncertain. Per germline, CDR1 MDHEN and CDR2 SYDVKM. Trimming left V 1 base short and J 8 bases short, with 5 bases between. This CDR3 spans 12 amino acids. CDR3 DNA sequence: TGTGCCAGCAGTTTATCCCCGGGGGAGCTGTTTTTT. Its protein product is CASSLSPGELFF.

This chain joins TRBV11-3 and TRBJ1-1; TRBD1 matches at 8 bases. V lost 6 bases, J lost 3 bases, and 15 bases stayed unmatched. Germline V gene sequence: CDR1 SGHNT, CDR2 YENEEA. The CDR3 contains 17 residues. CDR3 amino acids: CASSRRRTGRVDTEAFF. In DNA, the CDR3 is TGTGCCAGCAGTCGGCGGAGGACAGGGCGGGTAGACACTGAAGCTTTCTTT.

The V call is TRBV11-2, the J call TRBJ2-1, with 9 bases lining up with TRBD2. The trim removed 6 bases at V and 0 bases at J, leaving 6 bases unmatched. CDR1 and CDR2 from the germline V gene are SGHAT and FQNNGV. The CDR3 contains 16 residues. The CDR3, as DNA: TGTGCCAGCAGAGACCTAGCGGGAACCTCCTACAATGAGCAGTTCTTC. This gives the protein CASRDLAGTSYNEQFF.

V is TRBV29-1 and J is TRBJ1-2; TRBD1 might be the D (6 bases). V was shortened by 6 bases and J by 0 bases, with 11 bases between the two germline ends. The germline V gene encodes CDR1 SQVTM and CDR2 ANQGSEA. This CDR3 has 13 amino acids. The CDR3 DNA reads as TGCAGCGTGCCAGGGGAATCTAACTATGGCTACACCTTC. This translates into CSVPGESNYGYTF. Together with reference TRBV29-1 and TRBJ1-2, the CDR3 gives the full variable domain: SAVISQKPSRDICQRGTSLTIQCQVDSQVTMMFWYRQQPGQSLTLIATANQGSEATYESGFVIDKFPISRPNLTFSTLTVSNMSPEDSSIYLCSVPGESNYGYTFGSGTRLTVV.

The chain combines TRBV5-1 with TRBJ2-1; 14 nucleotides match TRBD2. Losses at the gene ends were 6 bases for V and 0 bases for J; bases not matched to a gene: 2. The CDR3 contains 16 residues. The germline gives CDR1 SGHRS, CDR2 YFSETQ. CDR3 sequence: CASMTSGGASYNEQFF. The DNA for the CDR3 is TGCGCCAGCATGACTAGCGGGGGGGCCTCCTACAATGAGCAGTTCTTC.

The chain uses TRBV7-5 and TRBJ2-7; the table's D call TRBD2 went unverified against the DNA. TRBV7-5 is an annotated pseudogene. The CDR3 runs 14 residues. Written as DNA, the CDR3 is TGTGTCAGAAACCGACTAGCGTTTTGCTACGAGCAGTACTTC. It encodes CVRNRLAFCYEQYF.